Following are 6 T cell receptor beta chains from one sample sequenced in a study of somatic mutations in cytotoxic T cells in rheumatoid arthritis. Data came from immunoSEQ multiplex PCR; TCRdb stores just in-frame clones and leaves some out. This sample yields 9,000 to 13,000 clones, of which roughly 70% are seen a single time; approximately 40% belongs to the top ten. Specimen: CD8+ T cells sorted from blood. Receptor source: an adult with rheumatoid arthritis.

CDR3 nucleotide sequence: TGTGCCACTAGTGGGACTAGCGGTTTAGATACGCAGTATTTT. The encoded protein is CATSGTSGLDTQYF. The chain is built from TRBV7-6 and TRBJ2-3; 11 positions agree with TRBD2. V lost 10 bases, J lost 5 bases, and 8 bases stayed unmatched. Germline CDR1 SGHVS, CDR2 FNYEAQ. CDR3 length: 14 residues.

The gene calls are TRBV9 and TRBJ1-1; 8 nucleotides align to TRBD1. The ends lost 4 bases at V and 7 bases at J; junction bases unmatched: 12. The CDR3 has 15 residues. CDR1 and CDR2 from the germline V gene are SGDLS and YYNGEE. CDR3: CASSPAPGGMVEAFF. The CDR3 bases are TGTGCCAGCAGCCCGGCTCCAGGGGGCATGGTTGAAGCTTTCTTT.

This clone has just a few counts. V is TRBV15 and J is TRBJ1-5, with TRBD1 identical over 7 bases. Per germline, CDR1 LNHNV and CDR2 YYDKDF (reference sequence). J lost 5 bases, V lost 0 bases, and 4 bases had no gene match. The CDR3 is made up of 15 amino acids. CDR3 sequence: CATSRDRGVHQPQHF. CDR3 in DNA: TGTGCCACCAGCAGAGACAGGGGGGTCCATCAGCCCCAGCATTTT.

The chain joins TRBV6-5 to TRBJ2-7; the match to TRBD1 covers 8 bases. The germline V gene encodes CDR1 MNHEY and CDR2 SVGAGI. V was clipped by 5 bases and J by 0 bases; unmatched bases: 3. This CDR3 has 14 residues. The CDR3 DNA reads as TGTGCCAGCAGTGCGGGACAGGCCTCCTACGAGCAGTACTTC. Translating gives CASSAGQASYEQYF.

The chain couples TRBV6-4 to TRBJ2-1; D is uncertain. V shed 2 bases and J shed 5 bases, with 13 bases lying between them. Germline V gives CDR1 MRHNA, CDR2 SNTAGT. This CDR3 contains 15 residues. The CDR3 loop is CASSDVPGNDNEQFF. The CDR3 region has the DNA TGTGCCAGCAGTGACGTACCGGGTAACGACAATGAGCAGTTCTTC.

CDR3 coding DNA: TGCAGTGCCAATTGGGACTACGAGCAGTACTTC. As protein: CSANWDYEQYF. This chain joins TRBV20-1 and TRBJ2-7, with no clear D. Trimming stripped 6 bases from V and 3 bases from J, with 9 bases between. The V gene's germline CDR1 is DFQATT and CDR2 SNEGSKA (reference sequence). This CDR3 region has 11 residues.